Shown below are 22 T cell receptor beta chains from a single sample sequenced in a study of blood T cell repertoires in COVID-19. Using immunoSEQ multiplex PCR, the repertoire was profiled, and TCRdb retains in-frame clones only, with some absent. The sample records some 400,000 clones, under 90% being singletons. Sequenced sample: PBMCs or T cells enriched from blood (not recorded which). Receptors were obtained from a woman aged 25 to 45 who had recovered from COVID-19.

This chain uses TRBV19 with TRBJ1-6; possible D gene TRBD1, 6 bases. This CDR3 comprises 17 residues. CDR1 is LNHDA, CDR2 SQIVND, per germline (reference sequence). Trimming removed 6 bases from V and 8 bases from J, with 23 bases in between. CDR3 protein: CASRTDRNREQHSPLHF. CDR3 coding DNA: TGTGCCAGTAGAACGGATCGAAACAGGGAACAACATTCACCCCTCCACTTT. Using reference TRBV19 and TRBJ1-6 for the parts outside the CDR3, the full variable domain is DGGITQSPKYLFRKEGQNVTLSCEQNLNHDAMYWYRQDPGQGLRLIYYSQIVNDFQKGDIAEGYSVSREKKESFPLTVTSAQKNPTAFYLCASRTDRNREQHSPLHFGNGTRLTVT.

In its sample, this clone was seen a few times. The chain has TRBV19 and TRBJ2-7; tentatively, D is TRBD1 (5 bases). CDR3 size: 15 residues. Germline CDR1 reads LNHDA; CDR2 reads SQIVND (reference sequence). V shed 1 base and J shed 3 bases, with 13 bases lying between them. The CDR3 region has the DNA TGTGCCAGTAGTATAGTACGAGACAGCCGCTACGAGCAGTACTTC. Translated, it gives CASSIVRDSRYEQYF.

The chain recombines TRBV5-1 with TRBJ2-7; 7 positions match TRBD1. Germline CDR1 is SGHRS and CDR2 is YFSETQ. Germline trimming cut 5 bases from V and 5 bases from J; bases unmatched to any gene: 13. This CDR3 comprises 15 residues. The CDR3: CASSYDRVGVDEQYF. The CDR3 region has the DNA TGCGCCAGCAGTTATGACAGGGTAGGGGTTGACGAGCAGTACTTC.

The chain is built from TRBV2 and TRBJ2-3, with D possibly TRBD2 on 5 matching bases. This CDR3 comprises 15 residues. In germline, CDR1 is SNHLY, CDR2 FYNNEI. The ends were cut back, 5 bases at V and 1 base at J, with 13 bases in the middle. This CDR3 is CASSTFRRGTDTQYF. For the CDR3, the DNA is TGTGCCAGCAGTACCTTTCGGCGGGGCACAGATACGCAGTATTTT.

V gene TRBV28 combines with J gene TRBJ2-2; possible D gene TRBD1, 6 bases. The V and J ends lost 5 bases and 4 bases respectively, with 11 bases between them. CDR3 length equals 14 residues. The germline V gene has CDR1 MDHEN and CDR2 SYDVKM. CDR3 sequence: CASSTRTATGELFF. Here the CDR3 DNA reads TGTGCCAGCAGTACCCGGACAGCCACCGGGGAGCTGTTTTTT.

This clone has more than one count but fewer than ten. The same CDR3 can be traced to other DNA sequences in this sample. V and J are TRBV19 and TRBJ1-1; D is possibly TRBD1 (6 bases). The CDR3 totals 13 residues. V gave up 6 bases and J gave up 5 bases, with 13 bases separating them. Per the germline V gene, CDR1 is LNHDA and CDR2 is SQIVND (reference sequence). The CDR3 region has the DNA TGTGCCAGTAGCGATACAGGGCGAACTGAAGCTTTCTTT. This encodes CASSDTGRTEAFF.

The chain couples TRBV7-3 to TRBJ2-1, with 12 bases lining up with TRBD2. Germline CDR1 is SGHTA and CDR2 is FQGTGA. The CDR3 sequence is 13 residues long. With V trimmed by 5 bases and J by 14 bases, 7 bases remained unmatched. The CDR3 reads CASSTTTSGSKFF. In DNA, the CDR3 is TGTGCCAGCAGCACCACGACTAGCGGGAGTAAGTTCTTC.

This clone showed up just once. This sequence joins TRBV4-2 and TRBJ1-3, with a weak D call TRBD1 (5 bases). Trimming shortened V by 8 bases and J by 4 bases, and 21 bases separated the two germline ends. This CDR3 spans 16 amino acids. Looked up from germline, CDR1 is LGHNA and CDR2 is YNFKEQ. In nucleotides, the CDR3 is TGTGCCAGCTCCTCTACGGGTGCAGGGATCGGAAACACCATATATTTT. It encodes CASSSTGAGIGNTIYF.

The rearrangement joins TRBV5-1 to TRBJ1-4, with D tentatively TRBD1 (5 bases). The CDR3 is 15 amino acids. The germline V gene has CDR1 SGHRS and CDR2 YFSETQ. V dropped 4 bases and J dropped 4 bases, with 14 bases sitting between them. Here the CDR3 reads CASSHSGQVNEKLFF. DNA of the CDR3: TGCGCCAGCAGCCACTCAGGGCAAGTTAATGAAAAACTGTTTTTT.

CDR3 region: CASSLARPGYEQYF. Here the CDR3 DNA reads TGTGCCAGCAGCTTAGCCCGTCCCGGCTACGAGCAGTACTTC. V gene TRBV11-1 combines with J gene TRBJ2-7; D remains ambiguous. From germline, CDR1 is SGHAT and CDR2 FQDESV (reference sequence). The V end lost 0 bases, the J end lost 3 bases, and 9 bases lay between the germline ends. There are 14 residues in the CDR3.

The J gene is TRBJ2-5, the V gene TRBV18, with 7 bases matching TRBD1. CDR1 is KGHSH, CDR2 LQKENI, per germline. The CDR3 length is 16 residues. V dropped 1 base and J dropped 1; count of bases not matched to a gene: 6. The CDR3 region is CASSPRGQTLQETQYF. DNA for the CDR3: TGTGCCAGCTCACCACGGGGACAGACCCTCCAAGAGACCCAGTACTTC.

This sequence joins TRBV7-8 and TRBJ1-3, with no clear D. The germline V gene has CDR1 SGHVS and CDR2 FQNEAQ. The V gene lost 2 bases and the J gene lost 1 base, with 12 bases spanning the gap. The CDR3 is 16 amino acids. This CDR3 reads CASSLFSGDSGNTIYF. CDR3 nucleotide sequence: TGTGCCAGCAGCTTATTTTCCGGGGATTCTGGAAACACCATATATTTT.

The V call is TRBV29-1, the J call TRBJ2-2; possibly TRBD2 for D (5 bases). V was pared by 4 bases and J by 1 base, with 10 bases between. Looked up from germline, CDR1 is SQVTM and CDR2 is ANQGSEA. The CDR3 has 14 residues. This CDR3 is CSVVGIQNTGELFF. The DNA of the CDR3 is TGCAGCGTTGTCGGGATCCAGAACACCGGGGAGCTGTTTTTT.

This chain connects TRBV19 to TRBJ1-1; the match to TRBD1 covers 7 bases. V lost 4 bases and J lost 0; bases outside the gene matches: 5. The CDR3 has 15 amino acids. The V gene's germline CDR1 is LNHDA and CDR2 SQIVND (reference sequence). CDR3 coding DNA: TGTGCCAGTAGTAGCTCACAGGGGCTGAACACTGAAGCTTTCTTT. Its translation is CASSSSQGLNTEAFF. Complete variable domain (other parts from reference TRBV19 and TRBJ1-1): DGGITQSPKYLFRKEGQNVTLSCEQNLNHDAMYWYRQDPGQGLRLIYYSQIVNDFQKGDIAEGYSVSREKKESFPLTVTSAQKNPTAFYLCASSSSQGLNTEAFFGQGTRLTVV.

The chain combines TRBV10-3 with TRBJ1-4; no firm D call. Germline V CDR1 and CDR2: ENHRY, SYGVKD. This CDR3 is 15 amino acids long. V lost 1 base and J lost 7, with 13 bases in between. CDR3 region: CAISEFEGVGEKLFF. The CDR3 nucleotides are TGTGCCATCAGTGAGTTCGAGGGAGTGGGTGAAAAACTGTTTTTT.

In its sample, this clone was seen once. The chain employs TRBV10-3 and TRBJ1-4; 9 bases are shared with TRBD1. The germline CDR1 and CDR2 sequences are ENHRY and SYGVKD. The V and J ends lost 10 bases and 0 bases, in that order; junction bases with no gene match: 6. The CDR3 covers 15 residues. The CDR3 coding sequence is TGTGCCACCTCGACAGGGGGTGCAACTAATGAAAAACTGTTTTTT. Its translation: CATSTGGATNEKLFF.

The rearrangement links TRBV27 to TRBJ2-2, with 8 bases matching TRBD2. V lost 5 bases, J lost 3 bases, and 5 bases stayed unmatched. Germline CDR1 is MNHEY and CDR2 is SMNVEV (reference sequence). The CDR3 length is 15 residues. CDR3 in DNA: TGTGCCAGCAGTGCAGGACTAGCCCACACCGGGGAGCTGTTTTTT. Protein: CASSAGLAHTGELFF.

V is TRBV30 and J is TRBJ2-5, with D maybe TRBD2 (6 bases). This CDR3 contains 13 residues. Trimming took 3 bases from V and 5 from J, leaving 13 bases between them. The germline V gene has CDR1 GTSNPN and CDR2 SVGIG (reference sequence). This CDR3 is CAWRRGLWETQYF. The CDR3 nucleotides read TGTGCCTGGAGAAGGGGACTTTGGGAGACCCAGTACTTC. The whole variable domain, remainder taken from reference TRBV30 and TRBJ2-5, is SQTIHQWPATLVQPVGSPLSLECTVEGTSNPNLYWYRQAAGRGLQLLFYSVGIGQISSEVPQNLSASRPQDRQFILSSKKLLLSDSGFYLCAWRRGLWETQYFGPGTRLLVL.

The chain couples TRBV11-3 to TRBJ2-1, with a weak D call TRBD1 (5 bases). CDR3 length: 12 amino acids. V shed 5 bases and J shed 12 bases, with 14 bases lying between them. Germline V CDR1 and CDR2: SGHNT, YENEEA. The CDR3 DNA is TGTGCCAGCAGCCCCGACAGAGATAGGCAGTTCTTC. It yields the protein CASSPDRDRQFF.

The J gene is TRBJ1-2, the V gene TRBV5-1; no clear D gene. Germline assignment: CDR1 SGHRS and CDR2 YFSETQ. This CDR3 contains 13 residues. V was shortened by 1 base and J by 4 bases, with 8 bases between the two germline ends. This chain's CDR3 is CASSLSGVYGYTF. CDR3 in DNA: TGCGCCAGCAGCTTGAGCGGTGTCTATGGCTACACCTTC.

The chain employs TRBV6-5 and TRBJ2-7; tentatively, D is TRBD2 (5 bases). The CDR3 spans 11 residues. Deletions cut 5 bases from V and 7 bases from J, with 9 bases between. Germline V gene sequence: CDR1 MNHEY, CDR2 SVGAGI. CDR3 sequence: CASSKTGEQYF. Here the CDR3 DNA reads TGTGCCAGCAGTAAGACGGGGGAGCAGTACTTC.

The chain is built from TRBV18 and TRBJ1-2; the D gene is possibly TRBD1 (5 bases). This CDR3 has 13 amino acids. Trimming removed 8 bases at V and 7 bases at J, with 17 bases between. The germline V gene has CDR1 KGHSH and CDR2 LQKENI. Written as DNA, the CDR3 is TGTGCCAGCACCCCGTTGGAGGGGAGTGGCTACACCTTC. Encoded protein: CASTPLEGSGYTF.